The rows below give T cell receptor beta chains drawn from one sample of a study of T cell responses to AZD1222 COVID-19 vaccine. Produced via immunoSEQ multiplex PCR; TCRdb's table is partial and in-frame only. The sample carries 150,000 or so clones, about 92% recorded once. The sample consisted of peripheral blood, taken on day 0 of AZD1222 vaccination. The receptors were sampled from an adult in good health. The CDR3 runs from the conserved cysteine through the conserved F or W. The D gene is left open where the match is weak. Not all rows give a size; the values are once, few, many and, for expanded clones, a class.

V	D	size	J	DNA	CDR3
TRBV6-1	NA	NA	TRBJ1-4	TGTGCCAGCAGTGAAGCCACAGGGCGAGCGACTAATGAAAAACTGTTTTTT	CASSEATGRATNEKLFF
TRBV7-3	TRBD1	NA	TRBJ2-7	TGTGCCAGCAGCCCGACAGGGGCCCCCTACGAGCAGTACTTC	CASSPTGAPYEQYF
TRBV5-5	TRBD1	NA	TRBJ1-5	TGTGCCAGCAGCTTGTCAGGGGGAGGTCAGCCCCAGCATTTT	CASSLSGGGQPQHF
TRBV19	TRBD1	NA	TRBJ1-2	TGTGCCAGTAGTACGGGACAGGGGGTAACTAACTATGGCTACACCTTC	CASSTGQGVTNYGYTF
TRBV4-1	TRBD2	NA	TRBJ2-2	TGCGCCAGCAGCCAAGAATGGCGGGGGAGGATCGGGGAGCTGTTTTTT	CASSQEWRGRIGELFF
TRBV18	TRBD2	once	TRBJ2-2	TGTGCCAGCTCAATTTTAGCGGGAGTTTTGAACACCGGGGAGCTGTTTTTT	CASSILAGVLNTGELFF
TRBV19	NA	NA	TRBJ2-1	TGTGCCACCCTGGAGCGAGGCTACAATGAGCAGTTCTTC	CATLERGYNEQFF
TRBV6-2/TRBV6-3	TRBD1	NA	TRBJ2-7	TGTGCCAGCAGCGGTTTTACAGGGGGTGTCTACGAGCAGTACTTC	CASSGFTGGVYEQYF
TRBV10-1	NA	few	TRBJ1-2	TGCGCCAGCAGCAACGACAGGTTACTAGGCTACACCTTC	CASSNDRLLGYTF
TRBV11-2	NA	once	TRBJ1-6	TGTGCCAGCAGCTTAGGGGGTAGTAATTCACCCCTCCACTTT	CASSLGGSNSPLHF
TRBV11-2	TRBD2	NA	TRBJ2-7	TGTGCCAGCAGCTCTCCGGCGGGCGGGGGTCCAGGGGAGCAGTACTTC	CASSSPAGGGPGEQYF
TRBV7-2	NA	NA	TRBJ2-4	TGTGCCAGCAGCTTAGATCCAGGAAAAATCCTTCAGTACTTC	CASSLDPGKILQYF
TRBV18	NA	once	TRBJ2-1	TGTGCCAGCTCACCAGGTAGAGTTAATGAGCAGTTCTTC	CASSPGRVNEQFF
TRBV13	TRBD1	NA	TRBJ1-5	TGTGCCAGCAGCTTAGGAACTACAGGGGTGGGCAATCAGCCCCAGCATTTT	CASSLGTTGVGNQPQHF
TRBV5-1	TRBD2	once	TRBJ2-1	TGCGCCAGCAGAGGGACTAGCGTTGACAATGAGCAGTTCTTC	CASRGTSVDNEQFF
TRBV7-9	NA	NA	TRBJ2-1	TGTGCCAGCAGCCGGGTATCGGGTCGGGTGGGTGAGCAGTTCTTC	CASSRVSGRVGEQFF
TRBV2	NA	NA	TRBJ1-6	TGTGCCAGCAGTGGACGTCAGTCTTCACCCCTCCACTTT	CASSGRQSSPLHF
TRBV14	NA	NA	TRBJ1-6	TGTGCCAGCAGCCAAGACGGGGATTCACCCCTCCACTTT	CASSQDGDSPLHF
TRBV7-8	TRBD1	NA	TRBJ1-2	TGTGCCAGCAGCTCGGGACAGCTCTATGGCTACACCTTC	CASSSGQLYGYTF
TRBV10-2	NA	NA	TRBJ2-1	TGCGCCAGCAGACCTGTCCGGGATGAGCAGTTCTTC	CASRPVRDEQFF
TRBV5-1	TRBD2	NA	TRBJ2-3	TGCGCCAGCAGCCAGATGGGGGGGAGTGGAACAGATACGCAGTATTTT	CASSQMGGSGTDTQYF
TRBV9	NA	NA	TRBJ1-4	TGTGCCAGCAGCGGGTCGGGGGCGGCTAATGAAAAACTGTTTTTT	CASSGSGAANEKLFF
TRBV7-6	TRBD1	NA	TRBJ1-3	TGTGCCAGCAGCTTACGACAGGGACCTGGAAACACCATATATTTT	CASSLRQGPGNTIYF
TRBV9	NA	NA	TRBJ1-4	TGTGCCAGCAGCGTAAGCGACACCCGGGCTAATGAAAAACTGTTTTTT	CASSVSDTRANEKLFF
TRBV3-1/TRBV3-2	TRBD1	NA	TRBJ1-2	TGTGCCAGCAGCCATCCGACAGGGGGAGAGCGTGGCTACACCTTC	CASSHPTGGERGYTF
TRBV27	NA	NA	TRBJ1-5	TGTGCCAGCGGTTCGTTGGTGATGGGTCAGCCCCAGCATTTT	CASGSLVMGQPQHF
TRBV19	NA	NA	TRBJ2-1	TGTGCCAGTAAAGAGGCCCCCCGGAAGGAGCAGTTCTTC	CASKEAPRKEQFF
TRBV2	NA	NA	TRBJ1-5	TGTGCCAGCGCTGCCGGGGTATCTGGCAATCAGCCCCAGCATTTT	CASAAGVSGNQPQHF
TRBV30	TRBD1	NA	TRBJ2-7	TGTGCCTGGAGTGGGGGGACAGGGGACTACGAGCAGTACTTC	CAWSGGTGDYEQYF